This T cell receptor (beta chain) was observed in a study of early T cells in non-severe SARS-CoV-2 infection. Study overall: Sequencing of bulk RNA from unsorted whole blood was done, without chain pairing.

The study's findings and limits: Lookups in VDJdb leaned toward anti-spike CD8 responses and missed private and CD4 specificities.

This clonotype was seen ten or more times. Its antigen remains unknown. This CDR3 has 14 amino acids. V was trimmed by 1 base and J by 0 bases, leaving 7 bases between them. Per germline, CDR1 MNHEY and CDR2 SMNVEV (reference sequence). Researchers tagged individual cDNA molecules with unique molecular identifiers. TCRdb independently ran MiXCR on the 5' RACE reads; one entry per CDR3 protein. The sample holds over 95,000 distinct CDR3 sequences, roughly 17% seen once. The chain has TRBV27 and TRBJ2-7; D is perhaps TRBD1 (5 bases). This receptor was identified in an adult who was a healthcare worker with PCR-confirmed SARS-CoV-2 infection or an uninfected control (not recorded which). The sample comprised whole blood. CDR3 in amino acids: CASSLLGVSYEQYF. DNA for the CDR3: TGTGCCAGCAGTTTATTAGGGGTCTCCTACGAGCAGTACTTC.